Only one count was recorded for the clone carrying this TCR beta chain. This entry is derived from a study of T cell changes during pregnancy in multiple sclerosis. Sequenced by immunoSEQ multiplex PCR; TCRdb stores in-frame clones only, minus some. The sample shows 50,000 to 70,000 clones, roughly nine tenths of them seen only once. The CDR3 totals 11 residues. CDR1 is SGHNT and CDR2 is YYREEE in the germline V gene (reference sequence). V was trimmed by 3 bases and J by 6 bases, leaving 4 bases between them. This clonotype was sampled from a female donor with multiple sclerosis, enrolled in a pregnancy study. The sequences come from CD8+ T cells from peripheral blood mononuclear cells, collected before pregnancy. The rearrangement uses TRBV5-4 and TRBJ2-1; D is unresolved. The CDR3 region is CASSSFNEQFF. The DNA of the CDR3 is TGTGCCAGCAGCTCATTCAATGAGCAGTTCTTC.